This TCR beta chain comes out of a study of cytomegalovirus exposure and HLA in healthy donors (dated by TCRdb to 2015 to 2018). For the study in its entirety: In an earlier analysis of around 540 of the donors, 276 Gb of sequence data and about 110 million unique TCR beta sequences from 150 million to 200 million T cells were reported. Roughly 5 DR-DQ haplotypes were handled as single units for association and clustering, since linkage in the cohort was strong. Of the approximately 400 genotyped donors, 65% to 90% fell in the genetic ancestry cluster associated with self-reported Caucasian donors. The later analysis used no new phenotypic data to find candidate immune exposures, relying instead on TCR beta sequences and their occurrence across donors. Roughly 300 gigabases of sequencing data and 78 million or so unique TCR sequences were included in an early release covering roughly 600 HLA-typed donors. To study patterns of TCR occurrence, a later analysis re-analyzed previously published TCR beta repertoires from 650 to 750 donors and added high-resolution HLA genotyping. The aim of the study was to test whether cataloging public T cell receptors could identify signatures of past pathogen exposure. Across 398 genotyped donors of the cohort, an average of roughly 200,000 unique TCR beta nucleotide sequences per donor were sequenced, and around 19% of those sequences were non-productive. A separate validation cohort of 90 to 150 different subjects was used in addition to the roughly 700-subject first cohort. To predict cytomegalovirus infection status, the study combined high-throughput TCR immunosequencing, statistical association of individual TCRs with disease status, and machine learning. All discovery cohort repertoires had been generated using a single sequencing platform. Alongside the repertoire data, information on donor age, sex, ethnicity and CMV serostatus was compiled. HLA typing included class I and class II loci at four-digit resolution. Genome-wide SNP genotypes for about three fifths of the roughly 670 donors were used in a later genetic analysis, which treated that subset as a discovery cohort. Typing coverage differed by locus: A, B, C, DRB1 and DQB1 were typed in about 620-640 donors, DQA1 in approximately 520, DPA1 in some 600, and DPB1 in about 450. An earlier analysis of around 540 of the donors applied high-throughput TCR beta sequencing to assess whether each TCR beta V gene segment acted as functional or pseudogenic. The study profiled the T cell repertoires of 500 to 800 subjects by immunosequencing and related them to cytomegalovirus serostatus. Broader findings and caveats from the paper: Several of the top co-occurrence clusters appeared to be linked to parvovirus B19, influenza, CMV and Epstein-Barr virus, according to a later analysis. Some IMGT-functional V segments, including TRBV6-2 and TRBV6-3, could not be told apart with the 87-base-pair reads, so those segments were excluded. Only TCR beta chains were sequenced in this cohort, and the absence of alpha or paired-chain data limited detectable features. It was suggested by the authors that the approach could potentially be generalized to other disease states and immunological phenotypes. For the cohort, immune exposure information was limited to CMV serostatus. A later analysis found that TCR association rates varied across HLA loci, with DRB1 alleles showing the most associated TCRs and HLA-C alleles the fewest. Correlated functional status among segregating V segments might reflect linkage disequilibrium, but an unknown experimental factor could not be ruled out. Because counts were too low, seventeen rarely observed V segments, including chromosome 9 orphons, were left out of the earlier analysis of 587 of the donors. A later genetic analysis reported fewer N-insertions in productive TCRs among donors in an Asian-associated ancestry cluster than the roughly 720-donor mean. Across donors, most TCR sequences were observed very rarely, whereas some public TCRs were present in many individuals. Three of the identified cytomegalovirus-associated TCR beta chains were confirmed in vitro to be specific for cytomegalovirus antigens. Because HLA typing was unavailable for some donors at each locus, only the typed subset was used in association tests. A cluster of highly shared sequence variants was judged likely to represent a technical artifact of the sequencing pipeline. At a false discovery rate of 0.05, a later analysis linked some 18,000 TCR beta sequences to specific HLA alleles. Cytomegalovirus status was reported to be diagnosed by the classifier with high specificity and sensitivity in both the original and validation cohorts. A later genetic analysis associated a missense DCLRE1C variant with V-gene and J-gene trimming of TCR beta chains, and an independent cohort replicated the association. A later analysis found that most CMV-associated TCR beta chains appeared HLA-restricted, with HLA associations seemingly driven largely by CMV exposure. A further reported finding was that TCR beta sequences accurately predicted the HLA-A and HLA-B alleles for most subjects in the first cohort. Roughly uniform sequencing depth across donors was assumed in presence/absence analyses, although this assumption may not hold. Compared with equally common non-associated chains, HLA-associated TCR beta chains in a later analysis were more clonally expanded and had lower generation probabilities. The study listed approximately 150 TCR beta chains as associated with cytomegalovirus. An earlier analysis of approximately 600 of the donors showed that most TCR beta V segments appeared in productive rearrangements either about 87% or about 30% of the time, which broadly matched IMGT annotations. Strong co-occurrence of HLA alleles, especially DR and DQ, made assigning TCR associations to individual alleles difficult.

Notes on this clone: Its antigen remains unidentified. Base-call qualities are not available, and no considerably larger clone is one nucleotide away.

In total, approximately 700 healthy bone marrow donors made up the cohort. At the time of sampling, every cohort member was nominally healthy, though immune exposures that went unrecorded were likely present. The donor was CMV seropositive and belonged to the group of 250 to 300 seropositive cohort members. Each donor provided a peripheral blood sample, and peripheral blood mononuclear cells were used for TCR beta sequencing. The Qiagen DNeasy Blood Extraction Kit was used to extract genomic DNA from the blood cell samples. Libraries were constructed by the immunoSEQ multiplex PCR assay. For the multiplex PCR, a mixture combining 60 forward primers for TCR Vbeta segments and 13 reverse primers for TCR Jbeta segments was used. The CDR3 region of rearranged TCR beta genes was amplified from genomic DNA with a multiplex PCR assay. Amplified TCR beta libraries were sequenced as 87-base-pair reads on the Illumina HiSeq System. The source study handled its data this way. A later analysis counted about 80 million unique TCR beta chains across the 640 or so repertoires, and some 11 million of these chains were shared by at least two donors. To remove PCR and sequencing errors, raw reads were error-corrected and collapsed into unique sequences using a nearest-neighbor algorithm that merged closely related sequences. To assign V, D and J gene segments, CDR3 sequences were aligned to IMGT reference sequences. Each retained sequence needed at least a six-nucleotide match to both a V gene segment and a J gene segment. Rearrangements were classified as productive when the CDR3 lacked stop codons and remained in frame with V and J, and all other rearrangements were classified as non-productive. CDR3 was defined by IMGT convention, running from the second conserved V-encoded cysteine to the conserved J-encoded phenylalanine. The earlier analysis of 587 of the donors excluded sequences that lacked an unambiguous match to a single V gene segment. In an earlier analysis of 587 of the donors, V segments were called functional above 56.7% productive rearrangements and were called segregating when the between-donor standard deviation exceeded 5%. A statistical classification framework was developed to diagnose cytomegalovirus status using the catalog of TCR beta chain sequences. In a later analysis, TCR nucleotide sequences were compared against IMGT/GENE-DB human TR gene sequences so that V and J genes could be assigned. A later analysis assigned CDR3 sequences and most-parsimonious VDJ recombination scenarios with the TCRdist pipeline. A later analysis defined each TCR beta chain by its CDR3 amino acid sequence plus V-gene family, and excluded reads lacking a unique V-gene family. In a later analysis, several hundred highly shared, low-generation-probability nucleotide sequences were removed to address suspected cross-contamination and a sequencing artifact. A later analysis calculated a clonal expansion index for each public chain from normalized within-repertoire ranks of inferred template counts. Generation probabilities in a later analysis came from a VDJ recombination model fitted to out-of-frame rearrangements, and those results were checked against IGoR. In a later analysis, hypergeometric tests were used to score TCR-TCR, TCR-HLA and TCR-CMV co-occurrence, with a repertoire-size bias correction applied to TCR pairs. A later analysis estimated false discovery rates by permuting HLA or CMV assignments 20 times. In a later analysis, co-occurring TCRs were grouped using DBSCAN, and TCRdist sequence similarity was added for clustering within HLA-allele-positive subsets. Repertoires with fewer than 30,000 or more than 120,000 public chains, plus five repertoires with anomalous nucleotide sharing, were excluded from co-occurrence clustering. What TCRdb holds here is the immuneACCESS table cut down to in-frame rearrangements. Part of the clones is not present; checked against another copy, under half of the missing clones reflect an unresolved V gene, and the others are unexplained. V, J and clone size were drawn from that table, and D and trimming were deduced from the DNA. This sample is represented by roughly 160,000 clones; more than 60% of them were singletons. The top ten clonotypes cover over 3% of the sample.

As encoded in the germline V gene, CDR1 is MGHRA while CDR2 is YSYEKL. The CDR3 runs 20 amino acids, cysteine and phenylalanine included. The retained sequence is limited to the CDR3, 60 bases, with the frame set at the first base. Trimming leaves V shorter by 0 bases and J shorter by 0 bases, with the junction holding 11 bases beyond the gene matches. The chain links TRBV4-1 with TRBJ2-7; TRBD2 aligns with 13 central bases. The sequenced sample consisted of PBMCs. The source is a woman aged 45-65 years in good health and CMV-seropositive. The CDR3 protein sequence reads: CASSQDLLAGGVGNSYEQYF. The DNA is as follows: TGCGCCAGCAGCCAAGATTTACTAGCGGGAGGGGTGGGTAACTCCTACGAGCAGTACTTC.